The TCR beta chain described here comes from a study of blood T cells in healthy people across ages. Study-level points and caveats: Estimates drawn from one million T cells were deemed to understate diversity.

Germline-derived CDR1 and CDR2 are KGHSH and LQKENI. CDR3 length: 13 residues. Trimming left V 5 bases short and J 4 bases short, with 11 bases between. This clonotype appeared many times. The antigen remains unidentified. Next came a second PCR, run for about 7 to 12 cycles, which used a sample-barcoded 5' primer along with a J-beta primer mix. TCRdb passed the 5' RACE reads through MiXCR, listing each CDR3 protein once. The table shows about 1.7 million distinct CDR3 sequences, with 28% occurring only once. The rearrangement uses TRBV18 and TRBJ1-2, with D possibly matching TRBD1 (6 bases). The specimen sequenced was blood. The clonotype was recovered from a woman between 25 and 40 years old in good health. The CDR3 loop reads CASSNRESYGYTF. CDR3 coding DNA: TGTGCCAGCTCAAACAGGGAGAGCTATGGCTACACCTTC. Combining the CDR3 with reference TRBV18 and TRBJ1-2 gives the whole variable domain NAGVMQNPRHLVRRRGQEARLRCSPMKGHSHVYWYRQLPEEGLKFMVYLQKENIIDESGMPKERFSAEFPKEGPSILRIQQVVRGDSAAYFCASSNRESYGYTFGSGTRLTVV.